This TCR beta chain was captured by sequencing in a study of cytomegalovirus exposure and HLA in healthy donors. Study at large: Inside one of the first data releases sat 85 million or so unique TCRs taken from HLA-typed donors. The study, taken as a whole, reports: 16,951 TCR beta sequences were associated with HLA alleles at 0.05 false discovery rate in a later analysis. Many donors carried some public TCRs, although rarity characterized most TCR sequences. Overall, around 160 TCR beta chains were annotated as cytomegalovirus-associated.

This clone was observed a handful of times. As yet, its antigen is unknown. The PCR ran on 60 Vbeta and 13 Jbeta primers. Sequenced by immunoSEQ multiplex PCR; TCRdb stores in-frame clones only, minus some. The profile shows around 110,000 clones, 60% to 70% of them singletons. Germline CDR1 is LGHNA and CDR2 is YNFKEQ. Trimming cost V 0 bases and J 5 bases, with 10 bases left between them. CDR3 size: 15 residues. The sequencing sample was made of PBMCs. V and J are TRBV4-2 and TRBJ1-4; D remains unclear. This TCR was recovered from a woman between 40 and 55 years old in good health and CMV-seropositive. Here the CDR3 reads CASSQERRFNEKLFF. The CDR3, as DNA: TGTGCCAGCAGCCAAGAGCGGCGGTTCAATGAAAAACTGTTTTTT.